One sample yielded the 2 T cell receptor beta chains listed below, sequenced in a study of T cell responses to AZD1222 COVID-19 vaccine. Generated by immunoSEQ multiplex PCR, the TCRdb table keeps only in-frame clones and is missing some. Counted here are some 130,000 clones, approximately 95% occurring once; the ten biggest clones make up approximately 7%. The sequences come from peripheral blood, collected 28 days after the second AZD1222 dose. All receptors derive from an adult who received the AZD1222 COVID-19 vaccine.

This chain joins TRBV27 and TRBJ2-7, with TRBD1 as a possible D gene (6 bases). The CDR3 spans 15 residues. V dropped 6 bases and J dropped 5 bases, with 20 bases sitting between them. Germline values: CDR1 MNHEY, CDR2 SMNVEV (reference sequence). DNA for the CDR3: TGTGCCAGCAGCCCCTGGGGTCGAGGGGACAACGAGCAGTACTTC. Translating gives CASSPWGRGDNEQYF.

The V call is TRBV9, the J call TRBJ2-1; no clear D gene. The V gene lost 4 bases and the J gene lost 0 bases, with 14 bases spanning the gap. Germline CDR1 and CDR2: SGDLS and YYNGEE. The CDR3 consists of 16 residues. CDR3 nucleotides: TGTGCCAGCAGCTCCACCCCTATTGACTCCTACAATGAGCAGTTCTTC. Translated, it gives CASSSTPIDSYNEQFF.